The TCR beta chain under discussion was sequenced for a study of blood T cell repertoires in COVID-19. Whole-study context: Samples came from the United States, Italy and Spain, spanning acute and convalescent COVID-19. The cDNA or gDNA used as material had been derived from T cells, B-cell-depleted T cells, or PBMCs.

CDR3 length: 15 residues. Germline V CDR1 and CDR2: MDHEN, SYDVKM. The V and J ends lost 5 bases and 5 bases, in that order; junction bases with no gene match: 7. TCRdb keeps only in-frame clones here, not all; method: immunoSEQ multiplex PCR. The sample has hundreds of thousands of clones, about 90% seen once; the top ten hold around 6.6%. The rearrangement links TRBV28 to TRBJ1-5, with 9 bases matching TRBD1. The TCR comes from a woman between 65 and 79 years old with COVID-19, enrolled during active disease. The sample comprised peripheral blood. The CDR3: CASSTHRGLDQPQHF. The CDR3 bases are TGTGCCAGCAGTACGCACAGGGGGCTGGATCAGCCCCAGCATTTT.